This TCR beta chain was sequenced in a study of tissue T cells after allogeneic stem cell transplantation. The CDR3 is 14 amino acids. The junction had 1 base not matched to a gene; V was cut back by 4 bases and J by 2 bases. Germline CDR1 and CDR2: LGHNA and YNLKQL (reference sequence). The method was immunoSEQ multiplex PCR; TCRdb's version includes in-frame clones alone and lacks a portion of them. The sample consists of roughly 45,000 clones, 65% to 80% of them appearing once. Concerning this clone itself: Germline and genes here are mouse. The read terminates 1 residue before the CDR3 end, so the remaining end is supplied by the germline J gene.

The sequencing input was sorted cells pooled from one or two spleens. This clonotype originated in a pool of C57BL/6 mice in good health. The chain recombines TRBV5 with TRBJ1-4; 7 bases line up with TRBD1. The covered CDR3 bases are TGTGCCAGCAGCCCAGGGGGGTCCAACGAAAGATTATTT. Its translation is CASSPGGSNERLF. The full-length CDR3 reads as CASSPGGSNERLFF.